Below, one T cell receptor (beta chain) is given with its context. Its antigen is not known. This entry belongs to a study of long-term antiretroviral therapy in people with HIV. Study conclusions and caveats: Among HIV repertoires, CDR3 length ranges were narrower than those of controls. Blood obtained between the mid-2000s and the late 2010s may reflect older ART regimens. Clones that had undergone expansion before ART prevailed in the repertoire throughout all time points.

immunoSEQ v3.0 was run at survey level. Some clones are missing from TCRdb's copy, which holds only in-frame ones; the method was immunoSEQ multiplex PCR. The repertoire holds approximately 27,000 clones, with 75% to 95% as singletons. This material consisted of unsorted PBMCs, taken more than 5 years after starting antiretroviral therapy. The clonotype comes from a woman in her thirties or forties with HIV.

The CDR3 DNA reads TGTGCCATCACGGGGAATTCCGCAGATACGCAGTATTTT. This codes for CAITGNSADTQYF. This rearrangement joins TRBV10-3 to TRBJ2-3, with D tentatively TRBD2 (5 bases). V was clipped by 7 bases and J by 4 bases, with 12 bases between them. This CDR3 has 13 residues. Germline values: CDR1 ENHRY, CDR2 SYGVKD.